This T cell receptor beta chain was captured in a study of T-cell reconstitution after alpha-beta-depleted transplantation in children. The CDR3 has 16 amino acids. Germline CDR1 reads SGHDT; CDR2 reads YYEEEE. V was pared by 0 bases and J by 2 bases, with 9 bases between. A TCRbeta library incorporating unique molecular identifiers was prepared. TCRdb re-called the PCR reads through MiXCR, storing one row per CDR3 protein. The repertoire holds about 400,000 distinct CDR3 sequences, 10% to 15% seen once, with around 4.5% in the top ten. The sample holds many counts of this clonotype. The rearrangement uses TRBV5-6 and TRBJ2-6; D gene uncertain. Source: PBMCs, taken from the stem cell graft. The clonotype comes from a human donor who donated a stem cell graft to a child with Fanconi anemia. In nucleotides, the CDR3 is TGTGCCAGCAGCTTGGTAGGTAGAGCTGGGGCCAACGTCCTGACTTTC. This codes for CASSLVGRAGANVLTF.